Listed here are 31 T cell receptor beta chains from one sample, sequenced in a study of T cell repertoires in aging, cancer and after chemotherapy. Rearranged V-D-J TRB sequences were amplified with a mixed TRB-A/B primer pool. TCRdb called the multiplex PCR reads again in MiXCR, with one record for every CDR3 protein. The sample has about 2,500 distinct CDR3 sequences; approximately 25% are singletons. Amplification of TCR beta used genomic DNA extracted from peripheral blood. Sequenced input: blood. The origin of the receptors is a human donor with a solid tumor.

This clonotype was seen a few times. This chain links TRBV5-1 with TRBJ1-1; D may be TRBD1 (6 bases). Germline CDR1 reads SGHRS; CDR2 reads YFSETQ. Trimming left V 3 bases short and J 0 bases short, with 15 bases between. This CDR3 is built from 16 residues. CDR3 nucleotides: TGCGCCAGCAGCTCCACTCCTACAGGGATGAACACTGAAGCTTTCTTT. This translates into CASSSTPTGMNTEAFF.

This clonotype rates as large (0.1 to 1%). The chain carries TRBV7-2 and TRBJ2-1, with D unclear. In germline, CDR1 is SGHTA, CDR2 FQGNSA. The CDR3 extends over 15 amino acids. Between the trimmed V and J ends, which lost 7 bases and 5 bases, there was a span of 18 bases. CDR3: CASTKNDRAHNEQFF. The DNA for the CDR3 is TGTGCCAGCACCAAGAACGACCGCGCGCACAATGAGCAGTTCTTC.

V usage is TRBV11-2 and J usage is TRBJ1-3; the match to TRBD1 covers 8 bases. Trimming took 2 bases from V and 4 from J; bases not matched to a gene: 10. The CDR3 has 17 amino acids. CDR1 is SGHAT, CDR2 FQNNGV, per germline. CDR3 amino acids: CASSLRLDRALGNTIYF. CDR3 bases: TGTGCCAGCAGCTTACGCCTGGACAGGGCGTTAGGAAACACCATATATTTT. The whole variable domain, remainder taken from reference TRBV11-2 and TRBJ1-3, is EAGVAQSPRYKIIEKRQSVAFWCNPISGHATLYWYQQILGQGPKLLIQFQNNGVVDDSQLPKDRFSAERLKGVDSTLKIQPAKLEDSAVYLCASSLRLDRALGNTIYFGEGSWLTVV.

By sample share, this clonotype is medium-sized. In DNA, the CDR3 is TGTGCCAGCAGCTCAGGGGGGGGGGACGACGAGCAGTACTTC. This gives the protein CASSSGGGDDEQYF. The V and J genes are TRBV7-3 and TRBJ2-7; D is tentatively TRBD1 or TRBD2 (7 bases each). CDR3 size: 14 residues. The germline gives CDR1 SGHTA, CDR2 FQGTGA. V was pared by 4 bases and J by 5 bases, with 15 bases between.

Judged by abundance, this clonotype is medium-sized. The V call is TRBV27, the J call TRBJ1-2; no clear D. The germline V and J ends were trimmed by 4 bases and 8 bases, with 8 bases remaining between them. Per germline, CDR1 MNHEY and CDR2 SMNVEV (reference sequence). The CDR3 loop spans 11 amino acids. The chain's CDR3 is CASSSGGGYTF. In DNA, the CDR3 is TGTGCCAGCAGTTCCGGAGGAGGCTACACCTTC.

This clonotype was found a few times. This chain links TRBV5-1 with TRBJ2-7, with D maybe TRBD2 (6 bases). The CDR3 spans 18 residues. The V and J ends lost 0 bases and 5 bases respectively, with 24 bases between them. The germline gives CDR1 SGHRS, CDR2 YFSETQ. The CDR3 bases are TGCGCCAGCAGCTTGGCCATGCAGGGAGGTCCAGGTAGGCACGAGCAGTACTTC. It encodes CASSLAMQGGPGRHEQYF.

This clonotype was counted between two and nine times. The chain employs TRBV10-3 and TRBJ1-2; 8 bases map to TRBD1. Germline V gives CDR1 ENHRY, CDR2 SYGVKD. CDR3 length equals 13 residues. Trimming took 3 bases from V and 5 from J; bases not matched to a gene: 2. CDR3 in amino acids: CAISDDRGYGYTF. The DNA for the CDR3 is TGTGCCATCAGTGACGACAGGGGATATGGCTACACCTTC.

The rearrangement uses TRBV18 and TRBJ1-1, with D possibly matching TRBD1 (6 bases). CDR3 length equals 15 residues. V shed 4 bases and J shed 3 bases, with 15 bases lying between them. Germline CDR1 and CDR2: KGHSH and LQKENI. In nucleotides, the CDR3 is TGTGCCAGCTCACTCTCTCGGGGGCGGGACACTGAAGCTTTCTTT. It yields the protein CASSLSRGRDTEAFF. Full variable domain (missing parts from reference TRBV18 and TRBJ1-1): NAGVMQNPRHLVRRRGQEARLRCSPMKGHSHVYWYRQLPEEGLKFMVYLQKENIIDESGMPKERFSAEFPKEGPSILRIQQVVRGDSAAYFCASSLSRGRDTEAFFGQGTRLTVV.

The chain carries TRBV6-1 and TRBJ1-3; possibly TRBD1 for D (5 bases). The CDR3 contains 16 residues. Germline CDR1 and CDR2: MNHNS and SASEGT. Trimming took off 7 bases at V and 3 bases at J, with 19 bases between the two ends. DNA of the CDR3: TGTGCCAGCAACAATGCAGGGTCGTCTCGTGGAAACACCATATATTTT. Residues: CASNNAGSSRGNTIYF.

By sample share, this clonotype is medium-sized (0.01 to 0.1%). The chain couples TRBV6-5 to TRBJ1-3; a weak D match, TRBD1 (6 bases). Deletions cut 3 bases from V and 0 bases from J, with 12 bases between. CDR1 is MNHEY, CDR2 SVGAGI, per germline. This CDR3 comprises 16 residues. The CDR3 region has the DNA TGTGCCAGCAGTTATGGACAGCACCTCTCTGGAAACACCATATATTTT. Encoded protein: CASSYGQHLSGNTIYF.

Within the sample, this clonotype is medium-sized (0.01 to 0.1%). The chain carries TRBV6-1 and TRBJ2-3; D is ambiguous. The germline gives CDR1 MNHNS, CDR2 SASEGT. V dropped 3 bases and J dropped 1 base, with 11 bases sitting between them. The CDR3 contains 15 residues. CDR3 protein: CASSDRGPGTDTQYF. CDR3 coding DNA: TGTGCCAGCAGTGATCGCGGCCCCGGCACAGATACGCAGTATTTT.

By frequency in the sample, this clonotype is medium-sized (0.01 to 0.1%). The V and J genes are TRBV7-2 and TRBJ2-7; TRBD2 aligns across 9 bases. Trimming took 4 bases from V and 2 from J; bases not matched to a gene: 6. Germline V CDR1 and CDR2: SGHTA, FQGNSA. The CDR3 spans 15 residues. The DNA of the CDR3 is TGTGCCAGCAGCTCCGGACTAGCGACTACCTACGAGCAGTACTTC. Protein: CASSSGLATTYEQYF. Full variable domain (remainder filled in from reference TRBV7-2 and TRBJ2-7): GAGVSQSPSNKVTEKGKDVELRCDPISGHTALYWYRQSLGQGLEFLIYFQGNSAPDKSGLPSDRFSAERTGGSVSTLTIQRTQQEDSAVYLCASSSGLATTYEQYFGPGTRLTVT.

This clonotype was observed a handful of times. The genes are TRBV7-6 and TRBJ2-5, with D possibly matching TRBD2 (5 bases). The CDR3 is made up of 15 amino acids. V was pared by 1 base and J by 7 bases, with 16 bases between. The germline V gene has CDR1 SGHVS and CDR2 FNYEAQ. This CDR3 reads CASSLDLVGKGTQYF. The CDR3 DNA is TGTGCCAGCAGCTTAGATTTGGTCGGGAAGGGGACCCAGTACTTC.

By sample fraction, this clonotype is medium-sized (0.01 to 0.1%). The genes are TRBV19 and TRBJ1-1, with 8 nucleotides matching TRBD1. Germline values: CDR1 LNHDA, CDR2 SQIVND (reference sequence). The trim removed 6 bases at V and 4 bases at J, leaving 4 bases unmatched. The CDR3 loop spans 13 amino acids. The CDR3, as DNA: TGTGCCAGTAGCCAGACAGGGGTCACTGAAGCTTTCTTT. Translating gives CASSQTGVTEAFF.

The table lists this clonotype with a few counts. The J gene is TRBJ2-3, the V gene TRBV10-1, with no clear D. V lost 6 bases to trimming and J lost 0 bases, with 10 bases between them. This CDR3 is 14 amino acids long. Germline V gene sequence: CDR1 WNHNN, CDR2 SYGVQD (reference sequence). The CDR3 region is CASSPPGSTDTQYF. The DNA of the CDR3 is TGCGCCAGCAGCCCCCCCGGGAGCACAGATACGCAGTATTTT.

This clonotype has a handful of counts. The V gene is TRBV4-1, the J gene TRBJ1-1; D gene ambiguous. Trimming took 4 bases from V and 7 from J, leaving 16 bases between them. The CDR3 runs to 14 residues. The germline gives CDR1 MGHRA, CDR2 YSYEKL. The DNA of the CDR3 is TGCGCCAGCAGCCTTACACATGCGAGGGTTGAAGCTTTCTTT. This codes for CASSLTHARVEAFF.

The chain carries TRBV20-1 and TRBJ1-2; D uncertain. Trimming stripped 5 bases from V and 0 bases from J, with 10 bases between. This CDR3 has 13 residues. From germline, CDR1 is DFQATT and CDR2 SNEGSKA (reference sequence). The CDR3 coding sequence is TGCAGTGCTTCCGAGGGTTCTAACTATGGCTACACCTTC. This translates into CSASEGSNYGYTF.

In regard to this clonotype: A much larger clone differs from this one at a single base, so this may be a read error. This chain connects TRBV20-1 to TRBJ2-7; 7 nucleotides align to TRBD1. V lost 4 bases, J lost 3 bases, and 12 bases stayed unmatched. CDR1 is DFQATT, CDR2 SNEGSKA, per germline (reference sequence). The CDR3 covers 15 residues. For the CDR3, the DNA is TGCAGTGCTACACGCCCCACGGGACAGAGCTACGAGCAGTACTTC. Translating it yields CSATRPTGQSYEQYF.

The chain couples TRBV28 to TRBJ2-7; TRBD2 agrees at 8 bases. The length of the CDR3 is 14 residues. Germline CDR1 MDHEN, CDR2 SYDVKM. The ends lost 7 bases at V and 1 base at J; junction bases unmatched: 6. CDR3 loop: CASKVAGRSYEQYF. The CDR3 bases are TGTGCCAGCAAAGTAGCGGGAAGGTCCTACGAGCAGTACTTC.

This clonotype has only a few counts. The chain employs TRBV28 and TRBJ1-6, with D possibly matching TRBD1 (5 bases). CDR3 size: 14 residues. The ends were cut back, 2 bases at V and 10 bases at J, with 12 bases in the middle. Germline V gene data show CDR1 as MDHEN and CDR2 as SYDVKM. The CDR3 DNA sequence: TGTGCCAGCAGTTTAGCCAGGGCAGGATCACCCCTCCACTTT. This codes for CASSLARAGSPLHF. The full variable domain, completed using reference TRBV28 and TRBJ1-6, is DVKVTQSSRYLVKRTGEKVFLECVQDMDHENMFWYRQDPGLGLRLIYFSYDVKMKEKGDIPEGYSVSREKKERFSLILESASTNQTSMYLCASSLARAGSPLHFGNGTRLTVT.

This clonotype showed up just a few times. V gene TRBV6-2 or TRBV6-3 combines with J gene TRBJ2-1, with TRBD1 matching 11 bases. V dropped 7 bases and J dropped 4; count of bases not matched to a gene: 9. CDR1 and CDR2 (germline): MNHEY, SVGEGT. The CDR3 extends over 16 amino acids. DNA of the CDR3: TGTGCCAGCAATCACATGGGACAGGGGGTGTACAATGAGCAGTTCTTC. It yields the protein CASNHMGQGVYNEQFF.

DNA for the CDR3: TGTGCCAGCAGATCCCCGGGGTCCTATAATTCACCCCTCCACTTT. Amino acids: CASRSPGSYNSPLHF. This chain links TRBV7-9 with TRBJ1-6; D gene unclear. This CDR3 has 15 amino acids. Germline CDR1 and CDR2: SEHNR and FQNEAQ (reference sequence). V lost 6 bases, J lost 1 base, and 10 bases lay in between. The full variable domain, with the rest looked up from reference TRBV7-9 and TRBJ1-6, is DTGVSQNPRHKITKRGQNVTFRCDPISEHNRLYWYRQTLGQGPEFLTYFQNEAQLEKSRLLSDRFSAERPKGSFSTLEIQRTEQGDSAMYLCASRSPGSYNSPLHFGNGTRLTVT.

V gene TRBV18 combines with J gene TRBJ1-5; TRBD1 is a possible D gene (5 bases). V lost 2 bases, J lost 7 bases, and 18 bases lay in between. The CDR3 runs 16 residues. Germline V gene data show CDR1 as KGHSH and CDR2 as LQKENI. The CDR3 spells CASSPETAGAGQPQHF. The DNA for the CDR3 is TGTGCCAGCTCACCAGAGACAGCGGGAGCGGGGCAGCCCCAGCATTTT.

The chain couples TRBV4-1 to TRBJ1-1; D may be TRBD1 (5 bases). Trimming took 3 bases from V and 5 from J, leaving 10 bases between them. CDR3 length equals 13 residues. Germline V CDR1 and CDR2: MGHRA, YSYEKL. The CDR3 nucleotides read TGCGCCAGCAGCCAGGCGGGACGGACTGAAGCTTTCTTT. As protein: CASSQAGRTEAFF.

Judged by abundance, this clonotype is medium-sized (0.01 to 0.1%). V gene TRBV19 combines with J gene TRBJ2-1; D not certain. The CDR3 is 13 residues long. V lost 5 bases and J lost 5, with 10 bases in between. Germline values: CDR1 LNHDA, CDR2 SQIVND (reference sequence). The CDR3 protein is CASSVNRHNEQFF. The CDR3 DNA sequence: TGTGCCAGTAGTGTTAACCGTCACAATGAGCAGTTCTTC.

This clonotype occurred a few times. The chain has TRBV28 and TRBJ1-5, with a weak D call TRBD1 (5 bases). The germline gives CDR1 MDHEN, CDR2 SYDVKM. With 8 bases removed from V and 5 bases from J, the gap between germline ends came to 16 bases. CDR3 size: 14 residues. The CDR3 here is CASVSPGTYQPQHF. CDR3 DNA: TGTGCCAGCGTTTCCCCTGGGACCTATCAGCCCCAGCATTTT.

This clonotype was observed a handful of times. The V call is TRBV20-1, the J call TRBJ2-4, with 15 bases identical to TRBD2. V shed 1 base and J 1 base; nucleotides not matched to a gene: 8. CDR1 DFQATT and CDR2 SNEGSKA come from the germline V gene (reference sequence). The CDR3 is made up of 19 amino acids. The CDR3 bases are TGCAGTGCTAGAGGGCCAGGACTAGCGGGAGGGCGGGCCAAAAACATTCAGTACTTC. Translated: CSARGPGLAGGRAKNIQYF.

The chain carries TRBV5-1 and TRBJ2-4, with 7 bases that match TRBD2. This CDR3 is built from 13 residues. Per germline, CDR1 SGHRS and CDR2 YFSETQ. V lost 5 bases to trimming and J lost 10 bases; unmatched junction nucleotides: 9. This chain's CDR3 is CASSIHVGGIQYF. The CDR3 DNA reads as TGCGCCAGCAGTATCCACGTGGGGGGGATTCAGTACTTC. The full variable domain, with the rest looked up from reference TRBV5-1 and TRBJ2-4, is KAGVTQTPRYLIKTRGQQVTLSCSPISGHRSVSWYQQTPGQGLQFLFEYFSETQRNKGNFPGRFSGRQFSNSRSEMNVSTLELGDSALYLCASSIHVGGIQYFGAGTRLSVL.

On this clonotype: A read error may be the cause here, since a much bigger clone is one base away. J is TRBJ2-3 and V is TRBV20-1; D is ambiguous. The V gene lost 8 bases and the J gene lost 0 bases, with 12 bases spanning the gap. Per the germline V gene, CDR1 is DFQATT and CDR2 is SNEGSKA (reference sequence). The CDR3 runs to 13 residues. The CDR3 bases are TGCAGTCCCCAAGCATCTAGCACAGATACGCAGTATTTT. Protein sequence: CSPQASSTDTQYF.

This clonotype was recorded once. The chain is built from TRBV12-5 and TRBJ2-7, with a weak D call TRBD1 (6 bases). Trimming cost V 6 bases and J 0 bases, with 12 bases left between them. The germline V gene has CDR1 LGHNT and CDR2 FRNRAP. The CDR3 runs 14 residues. The CDR3 is CASGRTGSSYEQYF. CDR3 DNA sequence: TGTGCTAGTGGAAGAACAGGGAGCTCCTACGAGCAGTACTTC. Supplemented by reference TRBV12-5 and TRBJ2-7, the full variable domain reads DARVTQTPRHKVTEMGQEVTMRCQPILGHNTVFWYRQTMMQGLELLAYFRNRAPLDDSGMPKDRFSAEMPDATLATLKIQPSEPRDSAVYFCASGRTGSSYEQYFGPGTRLTVT.

By its share, this clonotype is medium-sized. V is TRBV30 and J is TRBJ1-1, with D maybe TRBD1 (6 bases). Trimming left V 4 bases short and J 4 bases short, with 10 bases between. The CDR3 spans 12 residues. CDR1 and CDR2 (germline): GTSNPN, SVGIG (reference sequence). The CDR3 spells CAWMTGATEAFF. The CDR3 region has the DNA TGTGCCTGGATGACGGGGGCCACTGAAGCTTTCTTT.